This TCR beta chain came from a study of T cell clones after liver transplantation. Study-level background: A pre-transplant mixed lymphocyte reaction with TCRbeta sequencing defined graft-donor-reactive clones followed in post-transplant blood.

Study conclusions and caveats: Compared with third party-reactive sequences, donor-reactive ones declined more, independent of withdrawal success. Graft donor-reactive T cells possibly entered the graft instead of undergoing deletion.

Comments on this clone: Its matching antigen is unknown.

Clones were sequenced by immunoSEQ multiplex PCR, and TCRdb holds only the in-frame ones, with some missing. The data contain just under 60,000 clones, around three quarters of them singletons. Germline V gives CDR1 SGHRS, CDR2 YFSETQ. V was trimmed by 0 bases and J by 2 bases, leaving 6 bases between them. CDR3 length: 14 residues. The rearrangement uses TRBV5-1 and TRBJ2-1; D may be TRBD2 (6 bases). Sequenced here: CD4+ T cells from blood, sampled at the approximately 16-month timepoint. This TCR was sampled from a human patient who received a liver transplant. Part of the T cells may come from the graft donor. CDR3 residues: CASSLERAYNEQFF. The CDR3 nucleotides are TGCGCCAGCAGCTTGGAGCGGGCCTACAATGAGCAGTTCTTC.